This T cell receptor (beta chain) was recorded in a study of radiotherapy plus CTLA-4 blockade in lung cancer. Study-level findings and limits: Response, reportedly, was best predicted by interferon-beta along with early blood T cell clone dynamics.

V gave up 4 bases and J gave up 0 bases, with 13 bases separating them. This CDR3 spans 16 amino acids. Germline assignment: CDR1 SGDLS and CDR2 YYNGEE. Sequencing was performed with immunoSEQ multiplex PCR; in TCRdb, only in-frame clones are kept and a portion is missing. The profile shows about 15,000 clones, roughly two thirds of them singletons. This clone was seen more than once but under ten times. The target antigen is unknown. Focal radiation and CTLA-4 blockade (ipilimumab) were tested in chemo-refractory metastatic non-small-cell lung cancer patients. This receptor was taken from a human donor with non-small cell lung cancer whose response to radiotherapy plus ipilimumab could not be evaluated. This material consisted of peripheral blood, taken from a patient treated with radiotherapy plus ipilimumab. The chain combines TRBV9 with TRBJ2-2, with a tentative D call TRBD1 (6 bases). The CDR3 DNA reads TGTGCCAGCAGCCCCCCAAGGGGGACGAACACCGGGGAGCTGTTTTTT. It codes for CASSPPRGTNTGELFF.